Below, 28 T cell receptor beta chains from the same sample are listed, as sequenced in a study of cytomegalovirus exposure and HLA in healthy donors. Method: immunoSEQ multiplex PCR; TCRdb's copy keeps in-frame clones and lacks some. The sample shows 100,000 to 150,000 clones, 80% to 90% of them seen only once. Sequencing was done on a sample of PBMCs. These receptors all come from a woman aged 18-29 years in good health and CMV-seronegative.

This clone was counted a single time. V and J are TRBV7-2 and TRBJ2-7, with TRBD2 identical over 12 bases. The germline gives CDR1 SGHTA, CDR2 FQGNSA. This CDR3 region has 16 residues. Unmatched junction bases numbered 4, after V lost 1 base and J lost 3 bases. In DNA form, the CDR3 reads TGTGCCAGCAGCTTAGGACTAGCGGGGGCGAACTACGAGCAGTACTTC. This encodes CASSLGLAGANYEQYF. The full variable domain, in which reference TRBV7-2 and TRBJ2-7 provide the parts outside the CDR3, is GAGVSQSPSNKVTEKGKDVELRCDPISGHTALYWYRQSLGQGLEFLIYFQGNSAPDKSGLPSDRFSAERTGGSVSTLTIQRTQQEDSAVYLCASSLGLAGANYEQYFGPGTRLTVT.

The chain links TRBV4-1 to TRBJ1-5; the D gene is possibly TRBD1 (6 bases). The V gene's germline CDR1 is MGHRA and CDR2 YSYEKL. Trimming pared 6 bases from V and 7 bases from J, leaving 19 bases between. The CDR3 runs 15 residues. Written as DNA, the CDR3 is TGCGCCAGCAGTCTAAAATTCGCCACAGGGCAGCCCCAGCATTTT. Protein: CASSLKFATGQPQHF.

This chain uses TRBV5-1 with TRBJ2-2, with 11 bases matching TRBD1. With V trimmed by 0 bases and J by 6 bases, 7 bases remained unmatched. CDR1 is SGHRS, CDR2 YFSETQ, per germline. The CDR3 loop spans 17 amino acids. CDR3 DNA sequence: TGCGCCAGCAGCTTGGAGGTGTTGGGACAGGGGGCCGGGGAGCTGTTTTTT. Translated, it gives CASSLEVLGQGAGELFF.

The V call is TRBV9, the J call TRBJ2-2; TRBD2 aligns across 12 bases. Per germline, CDR1 SGDLS and CDR2 YYNGEE. The CDR3 totals 16 residues. Trimming at V came to 4 bases and at J to 5 bases, leaving 6 bases not matched to a gene. CDR3 residues: CASSPTSGGRTGELFF. The CDR3 bases are TGTGCCAGCAGCCCTACTAGCGGGGGGAGGACCGGGGAGCTGTTTTTT.

The V and J genes are TRBV27 and TRBJ2-5, with 9 bases that match TRBD2. The CDR3 loop spans 14 amino acids. Germline V gene data show CDR1 as MNHEY and CDR2 as SMNVEV (reference sequence). V was pared by 5 bases and J by 5 bases, with 6 bases of the junction left unmatched. DNA of the CDR3: TGTGCCAGCAGTAAGGGGACTAGCAGGGAGACCCAGTACTTC. It specifies CASSKGTSRETQYF.

CDR3 bases: TGTGCCAGCAGCTTAAAAGCCGGTCCCGGGGAAGCTTTCTTT. Its protein product is CASSLKAGPGEAFF. This chain links TRBV7-8 with TRBJ1-1; D remains unclear. Trimming took off 2 bases at V and 8 bases at J, with 15 bases between the two ends. The CDR3 spans 14 residues. Germline CDR1 is SGHVS and CDR2 is FQNEAQ. The variable domain in full, completed from reference TRBV7-8 and TRBJ1-1, reads GAGVSQSPRYKVAKRGQDVALRCDPISGHVSLFWYQQALGQGPEFLTYFQNEAQLDKSGLPSDRFFAERPEGSVSTLKIQRTQQEDSAVYLCASSLKAGPGEAFFGQGTRLTVV.

CDR3 nucleotide sequence: TGTGCCAGCAGCCCGGACAGGGGAATTAGCGAGCAGTACTTC. Its protein product is CASSPDRGISEQYF. The chain combines TRBV11-3 with TRBJ2-7; TRBD1 matches at 9 bases. The CDR3 is made up of 14 amino acids. With V trimmed by 5 bases and J by 6 bases, 8 bases remained unmatched. The V gene's germline CDR1 is SGHNT and CDR2 YENEEA.

The chain has TRBV7-8 and TRBJ1-1; TRBD1 agrees at 9 bases. V lost 2 bases and J lost 3; bases outside the gene matches: 1. The CDR3 is 14 residues long. Germline values: CDR1 SGHVS, CDR2 FQNEAQ. CDR3: CASSLRDRDTEAFF. The CDR3, as DNA: TGTGCCAGCAGCTTACGGGACAGGGACACTGAAGCTTTCTTT.

The chain links TRBV27 to TRBJ2-6; 7 nucleotides match TRBD1. The junction had 7 bases not matched to a gene; V was cut back by 5 bases and J by 0 bases. The CDR3 runs to 17 residues. Per germline, CDR1 MNHEY and CDR2 SMNVEV (reference sequence). CDR3 amino acids: CASSGRDSFSGANVLTF. The CDR3 bases are TGTGCCAGCAGTGGCCGGGACAGCTTCTCTGGGGCCAACGTCCTGACTTTC. The full variable domain, with the rest looked up from reference TRBV27 and TRBJ2-6, is EAQVTQNPRYLITVTGKKLTVTCSQNMNHEYMSWYRQDPGLGLRQIYYSMNVEVTDKGDVPEGYKVSRKEKRNFPLILESPSPNQTSLYFCASSGRDSFSGANVLTFGAGSRLTVL.

V gene TRBV7-9 combines with J gene TRBJ2-1; D perhaps matches TRBD1 (6 bases). CDR1 and CDR2 (germline): SEHNR, FQNEAQ (reference sequence). The CDR3 contains 15 residues. V was pared by 5 bases and J by 2 bases, with 13 bases between. The CDR3 here is CASSPPGTPYNEQFF. CDR3 DNA sequence: TGTGCCAGCAGCCCGCCCGGGACACCCTACAATGAGCAGTTCTTC.

The V call is TRBV10-1, the J call TRBJ1-5; D remains ambiguous. The CDR3 is made up of 15 amino acids. With 7 bases removed from V and 7 bases from J, the gap between germline ends came to 20 bases. The germline CDR1 and CDR2 sequences are WNHNN and SYGVQD (reference sequence). The chain's CDR3 is CASIRGWRTGQPQHF. The CDR3 coding sequence is TGCGCCAGCATCCGCGGCTGGCGTACGGGACAGCCCCAGCATTTT.

The genes are TRBV10-2 and TRBJ1-2; TRBD1 matches at 7 bases. The CDR3 runs 15 residues. V shed 2 bases and J 8 bases; nucleotides not matched to a gene: 11. Per the germline V gene, CDR1 is WSHSY and CDR2 is SAAADI. CDR3 residues: CASSERLDRVVGYTF. DNA of the CDR3: TGCGCCAGCAGTGAGCGCCTCGACAGGGTTGTCGGCTACACCTTC.

The genes are TRBV6-1 and TRBJ2-3; TRBD1 aligns across 8 bases. The germline V gene encodes CDR1 MNHNS and CDR2 SASEGT. The V and J ends lost 8 bases and 13 bases, in that order; junction bases with no gene match: 5. This CDR3 spans 10 amino acids. The CDR3 protein is CASGGQVKYF. DNA for the CDR3: TGTGCCAGCGGGGGACAGGTGAAGTATTTT.

J is TRBJ1-2 and V is TRBV19; the D is unclear. The CDR3 contains 15 residues. With 0 bases removed from V and 8 bases from J, the gap between germline ends came to 16 bases. The germline V gene has CDR1 LNHDA and CDR2 SQIVND (reference sequence). In DNA, the CDR3 is TGTGCCAGTAGTATAGAGGCGGGGTATGGTAGCGGCTACACCTTC. Translating it yields CASSIEAGYGSGYTF.

This chain links TRBV19 with TRBJ2-7; D perhaps matches TRBD1 (6 bases). The length of the CDR3 is 13 residues. Trimming took 5 bases from V and 4 from J, leaving 12 bases between them. The germline V gene has CDR1 LNHDA and CDR2 SQIVND (reference sequence). The CDR3 bases are TGTGCCAGTAGTGGGGCAGGGGAGTACGAGCAGTACTTC. Protein sequence: CASSGAGEYEQYF. Supplemented by reference TRBV19 and TRBJ2-7, the full variable domain reads DGGITQSPKYLFRKEGQNVTLSCEQNLNHDAMYWYRQDPGQGLRLIYYSQIVNDFQKGDIAEGYSVSREKKESFPLTVTSAQKNPTAFYLCASSGAGEYEQYFGPGTRLTVT.

The chain couples TRBV6-6 to TRBJ2-1; TRBD2 agrees at 10 bases. CDR1 is MNHNY, CDR2 SVGAGI, per germline (reference sequence). The ends lost 8 bases at V and 3 bases at J; junction bases unmatched: 7. CDR3 length: 15 residues. The CDR3 DNA reads TGTGCCAGCTGCCTAGCGGGGGTCTTCTACAATGAGCAGTTCTTC. It specifies CASCLAGVFYNEQFF.

This sequence joins TRBV7-9 and TRBJ2-1; D remains ambiguous. There are 12 residues in the CDR3. Per germline, CDR1 SEHNR and CDR2 FQNEAQ (reference sequence). V was clipped by 4 bases and J by 7 bases, with 8 bases between them. DNA of the CDR3: TGTGCCAGCAGCTGGCTGATGAATGAGCAGTTCTTC. Translation: CASSWLMNEQFF.

This rearrangement joins TRBV7-3 to TRBJ1-2; D might be TRBD1 (5 bases). The CDR3 is 12 residues long. The V gene lost 2 bases and the J gene lost 8 bases, with 9 bases spanning the gap. CDR1 SGHTA and CDR2 FQGTGA come from the germline V gene. In nucleotides, the CDR3 is TGTGCCAGCAGCTTAGGAGGGGTAGGCTACACCTTC. Its translation: CASSLGGVGYTF.

A note on this clone: Additional DNA sequences in this sample encode the identical CDR3. The V call is TRBV5-1, the J call TRBJ2-1, with D possibly matching TRBD2 (7 bases). This CDR3 has 15 amino acids. Germline V lookup: CDR1 SGHRS, CDR2 YFSETQ. V was pared by 0 bases and J by 8 bases, with 15 bases between. The CDR3 loop is CASSLGRGARDEQFF. The CDR3, as DNA: TGCGCCAGCAGCTTGGGTCGGGGGGCTCGGGATGAGCAGTTCTTC.

This clone showed up just once. This chain links TRBV2 with TRBJ2-3; D is perhaps TRBD1 (6 bases). V was shortened by 7 bases and J by 3 bases, with 17 bases between the two germline ends. CDR1 SNHLY and CDR2 FYNNEI come from the germline V gene. The CDR3 sequence is 15 residues long. CDR3 DNA sequence: TGTGCCAGCATATGGTGGGGGCGAGGGACAGATACGCAGTATTTT. Translation gives CASIWWGRGTDTQYF.

The rearrangement joins TRBV7-9 to TRBJ1-2; D unclear. The CDR3 is 13 residues long. The germline V and J ends were trimmed by 0 bases and 6 bases, with 8 bases remaining between them. The V gene's germline CDR1 is SEHNR and CDR2 FQNEAQ (reference sequence). CDR3 residues: CASSLAEEDGYTF. For the CDR3, the DNA is TGTGCCAGCAGCTTAGCCGAGGAGGATGGCTACACCTTC.

The rearrangement uses TRBV5-5 and TRBJ1-6; D call uncertain. The CDR3 extends over 14 amino acids. Trimming removed 0 bases from V and 3 bases from J, with 4 bases in between. Germline V gene data show CDR1 as SGHKS and CDR2 as YYEKEE (reference sequence). CDR3: CASSLGHYNSPLHF. CDR3 in DNA: TGTGCCAGCAGCTTGGGACACTATAATTCACCCCTCCACTTT. Variable domain in full (rest from reference TRBV5-5 and TRBJ1-6): DAGVTQSPTHLIKTRGQQVTLRCSPISGHKSVSWYQQVLGQGPQFIFQYYEKEERGRGNFPDRFSARQFPNYSSELNVNALLLGDSALYLCASSLGHYNSPLHFGNGTRLTVT.

As for this clone: Other nucleotide sequences in the sample specify the same CDR3. This chain links TRBV6-5 with TRBJ1-1; no clear D. The ends were cut back, 6 bases at V and 4 bases at J, with 12 bases in the middle. Germline CDR1 MNHEY, CDR2 SVGAGI. The CDR3 runs to 13 residues. CDR3 loop: CASRATGSTEAFF. The CDR3 region has the DNA TGTGCCAGCAGAGCCACGGGGAGCACTGAAGCTTTCTTT.

This chain links TRBV5-6 with TRBJ2-3, with 14 bases matching TRBD2. Germline V gene data show CDR1 as SGHDT and CDR2 as YYEEEE. CDR3 size: 15 residues. Trimming at V came to 4 bases and at J to 6 bases, leaving 4 bases not matched to a gene. The CDR3 loop reads CASSRTSGGSDTQYF. CDR3 DNA sequence: TGTGCCAGCAGCCGGACTAGCGGGGGGAGCGATACGCAGTATTTT.

The gene calls are TRBV5-1 and TRBJ1-2; 7 bases align to TRBD1. The CDR3 is 16 amino acids. With V trimmed by 4 bases and J by 0 bases, 9 bases remained unmatched. Germline V gene sequence: CDR1 SGHRS, CDR2 YFSETQ. This chain's CDR3 is CASSRGTAEANYGYTF. CDR3 in DNA: TGCGCCAGCAGCCGTGGGACAGCCGAAGCTAACTATGGCTACACCTTC.

The chain recombines TRBV9 with TRBJ1-4; 7 bases are shared with TRBD1. This CDR3 contains 15 residues. CDR1 and CDR2 (germline): SGDLS, YYNGEE. The V and J ends lost 3 bases and 7 bases, in that order; junction bases with no gene match: 9. The CDR3 DNA follows: TGTGCCAGCAGCGCGGGGGACAGAGGTTTTGAAAAACTGTTTTTT. Translated, it gives CASSAGDRGFEKLFF.

The chain uses TRBV7-3 and TRBJ2-3; D is possibly TRBD1 (6 bases). V was clipped by 6 bases and J by 6 bases, with 7 bases between them. The CDR3 is 11 amino acids. Looked up from germline, CDR1 is SGHTA and CDR2 is FQGTGA. CDR3 nucleotide sequence: TGTGCCAGCAGGCAGGGGGATACGCAGTATTTT. Protein product: CASRQGDTQYF.

The chain recombines TRBV9 with TRBJ1-5; D is uncertain. The V end lost 0 bases, the J end lost 6 bases, and 7 bases lay between the germline ends. Germline assignment: CDR1 SGDLS and CDR2 YYNGEE. The CDR3 has 13 amino acids. The CDR3 region is CASSVATGQPQHF. The CDR3 nucleotides are TGTGCCAGCAGCGTAGCTACGGGTCAGCCCCAGCATTTT.